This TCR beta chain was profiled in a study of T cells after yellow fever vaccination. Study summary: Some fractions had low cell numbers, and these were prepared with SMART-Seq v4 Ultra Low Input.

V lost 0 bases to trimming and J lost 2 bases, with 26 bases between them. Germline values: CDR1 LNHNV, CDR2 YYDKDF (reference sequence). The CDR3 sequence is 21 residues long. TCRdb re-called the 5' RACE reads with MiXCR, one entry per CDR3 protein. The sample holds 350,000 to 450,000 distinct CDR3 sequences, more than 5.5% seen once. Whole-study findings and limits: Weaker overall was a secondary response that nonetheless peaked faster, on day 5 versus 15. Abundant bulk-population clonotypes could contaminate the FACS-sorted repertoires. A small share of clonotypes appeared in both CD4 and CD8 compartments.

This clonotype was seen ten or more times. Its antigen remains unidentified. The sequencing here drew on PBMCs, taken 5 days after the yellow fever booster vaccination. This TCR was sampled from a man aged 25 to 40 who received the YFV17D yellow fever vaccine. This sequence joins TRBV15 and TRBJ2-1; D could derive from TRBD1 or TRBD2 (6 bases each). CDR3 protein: CATSRDPVGGRGVSPYNEQFF. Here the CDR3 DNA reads TGTGCCACCAGCAGAGATCCGGTCGGTGGAAGGGGGGTCAGTCCCTACAATGAGCAGTTCTTC.